These 5 T cell receptor beta chains share one sample of origin, sequenced in a study of post-analysis software for immune sequencing data. Study-wide results and limits: Among 5 or 6 TRBV segments more frequent in patients than controls were TRBV5-6, TRBV5-1 and TRBV20-1.

No cognate antigen is known for these TCRs. Unique molecular identifiers featured in each of the TCR beta cDNA libraries. TCRdb redid the calling of the PCR reads with MiXCR, one entry per CDR3 protein. The data contain hundreds of thousands of distinct CDR3 sequences, 30% to 40% of them seen just once; the ten biggest clones take up less than 10%. The sequenced material came from blood. These receptors all stem from a girl aged 2 to 10 with multiple sclerosis.

CDR3 DNA sequence: TGTGCCAGCAGCTTAGCGTCAGGGAACTATGGCTACACCTTC. It specifies CASSLASGNYGYTF. The chain links TRBV7-2 to TRBJ1-2, with D possibly matching TRBD1 (5 bases). The CDR3 has 14 amino acids. CDR1 is SGHTA and CDR2 is FQGNSA in the germline V gene. Trimming shortened V by 0 bases and J by 2 bases, and 7 bases separated the two germline ends.

The rearrangement joins TRBV27 to TRBJ2-1; tentatively, D is TRBD2 (5 bases). The germline V gene has CDR1 MNHEY and CDR2 SMNVEV (reference sequence). V was trimmed by 3 bases and J by 13 bases, leaving 22 bases between them. The CDR3 has 15 amino acids. The CDR3 loop reads CASSFSGMWGETQFF. The CDR3 DNA sequence: TGTGCCAGCAGTTTCTCCGGGATGTGGGGAGAGACCCAGTTCTTC.

This clonotype was seen more than once but under ten times. The chain couples TRBV6-5 to TRBJ1-6, with 8 bases that match TRBD1. This CDR3 contains 15 residues. Trimming took 5 bases from V and 7 from J; bases not matched to a gene: 7. Germline V CDR1 and CDR2: MNHEY, SVGAGI. The CDR3 DNA is TGTGCCAGCAGTGCCCTCAGACAGGGGAATTCACCCCTCCACTTT. Protein product: CASSALRQGNSPLHF.

The table lists this clonotype with a few counts. The rearrangement joins TRBV20-1 to TRBJ2-7; D is undetermined. Per germline, CDR1 DFQATT and CDR2 SNEGSKA (reference sequence). The CDR3 runs to 12 residues. The germline V and J ends were trimmed by 2 bases and 3 bases, with 8 bases remaining between them. CDR3 DNA sequence: TGCAGTGCTAGAACACAATACTACGAGCAGTACTTC. Its translation is CSARTQYYEQYF.

As for this clonotype: A clone one base away is much larger, so this may be a read error. The chain has TRBV7-3 and TRBJ1-1; maybe TRBD1 (5 bases). CDR1 is SGHTA, CDR2 FQGTGA, per germline. This CDR3 has 15 residues. In DNA form, the CDR3 reads TGTGCCTGCAGCTTATTCCCGACAGAGAACACTGAAGCTTTCTTT. Amino acid sequence: CACSLFPTENTEAFF. The variable domain in full, with the rest retrieved from reference TRBV7-3 and TRBJ1-1, is GAGVSQTPSNKVTEKGKYVELRCDPISGHTALYWYRQSLGQGPEFLIYFQGTGAADDSGLPNDRFFAVRPEGSVSTLKIQRTERGDSAVYLCACSLFPTENTEAFFGQGTRLTVV.